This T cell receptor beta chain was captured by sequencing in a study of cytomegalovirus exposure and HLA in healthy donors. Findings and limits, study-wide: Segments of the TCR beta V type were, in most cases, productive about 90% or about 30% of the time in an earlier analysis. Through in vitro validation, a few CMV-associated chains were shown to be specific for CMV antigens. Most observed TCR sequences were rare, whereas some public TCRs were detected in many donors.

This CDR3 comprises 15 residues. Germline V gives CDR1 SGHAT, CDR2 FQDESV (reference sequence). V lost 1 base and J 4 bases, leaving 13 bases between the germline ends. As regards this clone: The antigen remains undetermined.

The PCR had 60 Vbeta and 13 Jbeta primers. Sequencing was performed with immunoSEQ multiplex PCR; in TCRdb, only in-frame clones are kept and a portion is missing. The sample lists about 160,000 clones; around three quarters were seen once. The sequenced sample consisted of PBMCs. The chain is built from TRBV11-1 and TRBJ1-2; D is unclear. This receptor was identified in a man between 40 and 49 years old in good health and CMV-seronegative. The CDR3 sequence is CASSLDPTELYGYTF. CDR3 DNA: TGTGCCAGCAGCTTAGATCCCACCGAACTCTATGGCTACACCTTC.